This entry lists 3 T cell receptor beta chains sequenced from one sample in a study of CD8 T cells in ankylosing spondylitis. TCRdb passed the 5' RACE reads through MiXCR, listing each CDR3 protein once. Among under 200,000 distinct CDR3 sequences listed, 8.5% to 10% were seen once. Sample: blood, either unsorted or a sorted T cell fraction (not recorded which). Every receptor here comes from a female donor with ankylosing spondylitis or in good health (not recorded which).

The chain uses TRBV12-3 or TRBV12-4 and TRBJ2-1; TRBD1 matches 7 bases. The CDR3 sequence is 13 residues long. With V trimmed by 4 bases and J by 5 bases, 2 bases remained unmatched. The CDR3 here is CASSSTGNNEQFF. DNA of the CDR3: TGTGCCAGCAGTTCGACAGGGAACAATGAGCAGTTCTTC.

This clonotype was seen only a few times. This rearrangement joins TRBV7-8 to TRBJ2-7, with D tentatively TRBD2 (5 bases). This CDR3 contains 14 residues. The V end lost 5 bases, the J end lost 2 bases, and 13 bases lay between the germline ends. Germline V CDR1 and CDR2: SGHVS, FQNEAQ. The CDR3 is CASSPRRRPYEQYF. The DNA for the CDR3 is TGTGCCAGCAGCCCACGTAGGAGGCCCTACGAGCAGTACTTC.

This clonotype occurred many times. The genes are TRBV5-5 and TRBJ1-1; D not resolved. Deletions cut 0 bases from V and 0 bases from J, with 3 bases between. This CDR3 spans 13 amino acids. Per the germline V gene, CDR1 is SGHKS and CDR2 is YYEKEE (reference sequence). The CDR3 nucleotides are TGTGCCAGCAGCTTGGCAGTGAACACTGAAGCTTTCTTT. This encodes CASSLAVNTEAFF.